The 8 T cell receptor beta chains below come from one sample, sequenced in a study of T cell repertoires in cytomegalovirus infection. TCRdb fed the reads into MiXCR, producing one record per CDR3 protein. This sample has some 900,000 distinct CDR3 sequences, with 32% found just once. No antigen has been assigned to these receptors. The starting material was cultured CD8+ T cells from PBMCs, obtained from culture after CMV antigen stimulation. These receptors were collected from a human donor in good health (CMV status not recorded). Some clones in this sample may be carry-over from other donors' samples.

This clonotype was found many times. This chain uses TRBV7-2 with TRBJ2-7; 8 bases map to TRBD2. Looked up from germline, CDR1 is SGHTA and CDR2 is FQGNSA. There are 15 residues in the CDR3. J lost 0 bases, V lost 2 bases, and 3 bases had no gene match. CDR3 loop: CASSLRAGASYEQYF. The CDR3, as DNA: TGTGCCAGCAGCTTAAGAGCGGGGGCCTCCTACGAGCAGTACTTC.

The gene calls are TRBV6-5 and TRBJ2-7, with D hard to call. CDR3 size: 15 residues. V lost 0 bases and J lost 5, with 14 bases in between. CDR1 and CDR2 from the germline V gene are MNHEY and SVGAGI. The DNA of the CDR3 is TGTGCCAGCAGTTACTCCCTCGGAAGAGACGACGAGCAGTACTTC. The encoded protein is CASSYSLGRDDEQYF.

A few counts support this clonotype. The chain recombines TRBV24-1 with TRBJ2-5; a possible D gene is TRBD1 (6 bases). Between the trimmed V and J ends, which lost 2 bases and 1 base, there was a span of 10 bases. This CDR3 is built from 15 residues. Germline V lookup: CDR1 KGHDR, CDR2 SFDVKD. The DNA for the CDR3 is TGTGCCACCAGTGATTCCGGACAGTTCCAAGAGACCCAGTACTTC. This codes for CATSDSGQFQETQYF.

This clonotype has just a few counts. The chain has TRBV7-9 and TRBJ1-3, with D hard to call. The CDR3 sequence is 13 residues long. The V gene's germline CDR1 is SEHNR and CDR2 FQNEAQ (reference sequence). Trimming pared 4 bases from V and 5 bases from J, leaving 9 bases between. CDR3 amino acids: CASSSLGRNTIYF. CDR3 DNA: TGTGCCAGCAGCTCGCTAGGTCGAAACACCATATATTTT.

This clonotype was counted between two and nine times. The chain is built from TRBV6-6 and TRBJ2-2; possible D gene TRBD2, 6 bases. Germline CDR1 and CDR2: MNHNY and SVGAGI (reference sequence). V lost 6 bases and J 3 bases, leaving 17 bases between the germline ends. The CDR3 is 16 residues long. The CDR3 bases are TGTGCCAGCAGATACGGCTGGGGGGAGGACACCGGGGAGCTGTTTTTT. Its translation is CASRYGWGEDTGELFF.

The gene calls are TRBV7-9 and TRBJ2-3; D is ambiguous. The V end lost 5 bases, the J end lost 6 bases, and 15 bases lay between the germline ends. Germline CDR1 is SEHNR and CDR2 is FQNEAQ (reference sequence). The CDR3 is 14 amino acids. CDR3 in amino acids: CASSHTQDRDTQYF. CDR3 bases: TGTGCCAGCAGCCACACCCAGGACCGGGATACGCAGTATTTT. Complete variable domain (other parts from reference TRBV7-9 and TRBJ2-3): DTGVSQNPRHKITKRGQNVTFRCDPISEHNRLYWYRQTLGQGPEFLTYFQNEAQLEKSRLLSDRFSAERPKGSFSTLEIQRTEQGDSAMYLCASSHTQDRDTQYFGPGTRLTVL.

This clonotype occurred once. CDR3 sequence reads: CASSWSGEQPQHF. The CDR3 DNA follows: TGTGCCAGTAGTTGGTCCGGGGAGCAGCCCCAGCATTTT. The chain employs TRBV19 and TRBJ1-5; D remains unclear. V was shortened by 5 bases and J by 7 bases, with 12 bases between the two germline ends. From germline, CDR1 is LNHDA and CDR2 SQIVND (reference sequence). This CDR3 is built from 13 residues.

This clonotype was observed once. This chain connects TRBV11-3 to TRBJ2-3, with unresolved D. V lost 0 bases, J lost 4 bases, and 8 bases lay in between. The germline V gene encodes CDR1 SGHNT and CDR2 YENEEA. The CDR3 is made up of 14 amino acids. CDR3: CASSLDGLADTQYF. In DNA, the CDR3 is TGTGCCAGCAGCTTAGATGGGTTGGCAGATACGCAGTATTTT.